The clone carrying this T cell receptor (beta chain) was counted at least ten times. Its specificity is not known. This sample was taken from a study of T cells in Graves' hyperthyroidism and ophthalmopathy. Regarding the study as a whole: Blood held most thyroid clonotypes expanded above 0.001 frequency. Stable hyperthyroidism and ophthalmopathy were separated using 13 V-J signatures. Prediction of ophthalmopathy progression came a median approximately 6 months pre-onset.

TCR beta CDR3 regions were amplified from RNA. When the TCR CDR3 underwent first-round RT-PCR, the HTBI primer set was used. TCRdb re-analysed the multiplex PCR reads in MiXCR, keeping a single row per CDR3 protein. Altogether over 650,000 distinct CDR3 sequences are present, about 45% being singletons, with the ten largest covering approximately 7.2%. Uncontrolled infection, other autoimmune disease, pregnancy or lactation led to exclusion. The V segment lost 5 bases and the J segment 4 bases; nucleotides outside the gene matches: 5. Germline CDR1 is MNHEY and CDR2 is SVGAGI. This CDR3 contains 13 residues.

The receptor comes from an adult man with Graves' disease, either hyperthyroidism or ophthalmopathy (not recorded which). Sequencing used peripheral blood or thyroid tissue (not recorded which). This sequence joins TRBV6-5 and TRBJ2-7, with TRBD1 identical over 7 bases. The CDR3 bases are TGTGCCAGCAGTGCCCCGACAGGGTACGAGCAGTACTTC. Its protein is CASSAPTGYEQYF.